This entry features one T cell receptor (beta chain) sequence. The target antigen is unknown. These data originate in a study of cytomegalovirus exposure and HLA in healthy donors. Study as a whole: Out of roughly 170 million T cells, an earlier analysis found 117 million unique TCR beta sequences in total.

The PCR made use of 60 Vbeta and 13 Jbeta primers. Sequenced by immunoSEQ multiplex PCR; TCRdb stores in-frame clones only, minus some. The sample records 85,000 to 100,000 clones, around four fifths being singletons. General observations from the study: An ancestry cluster, one associated with Asian ancestry, reportedly showed fewer N-insertions than the roughly 670-donor mean in a later analysis. Most TCRs appeared rarely, but some public TCRs recurred in many donors. Trimming of TCR beta V- and J-genes showed a link, identified in a later analysis, to a missense DCLRE1C variant.

This CDR3 has 18 residues. Germline lookup yields CDR1 WNHNN and CDR2 SYGVQD (reference sequence). The junction had 12 bases not matched to a gene; V was cut back by 4 bases and J by 0 bases. Sequenced sample: PBMCs. The clonotype comes from a man aged 35-49 years in good health and CMV-seropositive. The chain carries TRBV10-1 and TRBJ2-3; 8 bases are shared with TRBD2. For the CDR3, the DNA is TGCGCCAGCAGTGGCCGCGGGGGGATTCCAACTAGCACAGATACGCAGTATTTT. Translated: CASSGRGGIPTSTDTQYF.